The 9 T cell receptor beta chains listed next were all sequenced from one sample in a study of cytomegalovirus exposure and HLA in healthy donors. Use of 60 Vbeta and 13 Jbeta primers characterized the PCR. Libraries were prepared by immunoSEQ multiplex PCR; TCRdb keeps only in-frame clonotypes and omits some of them. This sample has roughly 110,000 clones, with 73% found just once. The sample comprised PBMCs. These receptors originate from a man aged 25-40 years in good health and CMV-seronegative.

Only one count was recorded for this clone. J is TRBJ2-1 and V is TRBV5-1; 10 bases are a match to TRBD2. The germline V gene encodes CDR1 SGHRS and CDR2 YFSETQ. This CDR3 region has 13 residues. The V segment lost 5 bases and the J segment 10 bases; nucleotides outside the gene matches: 6. Here the CDR3 reads CASRSSGSWEQFF. In nucleotides, the CDR3 is TGCGCCAGCAGATCTAGCGGGAGTTGGGAGCAGTTCTTC.

V is TRBV7-9 and J is TRBJ2-1; maybe TRBD1 (7 bases). Germline CDR1 SEHNR, CDR2 FQNEAQ (reference sequence). Trimming pared 1 base from V and 10 bases from J, leaving 17 bases between. This CDR3 region has 15 residues. This CDR3 reads CASSLGQGGNWEQFF. The CDR3 coding sequence is TGTGCCAGCAGCTTAGGACAGGGAGGAAACTGGGAGCAGTTCTTC.

This clone appeared a single time. The V call is TRBV5-4, the J call TRBJ2-7; 8 positions agree with TRBD1. Germline CDR1 is SGHNT and CDR2 is YYREEE (reference sequence). This CDR3 spans 15 amino acids. V lost 4 bases and J lost 3; bases outside the gene matches: 9. The DNA for the CDR3 is TGTGCCAGCAGCGACCGAGGACAGGGTGGCTACGAGCAGTACTTC. It codes for CASSDRGQGGYEQYF. Combining the CDR3 with reference TRBV5-4 and TRBJ2-7 gives the whole variable domain ETGVTQSPTHLIKTRGQQVTLRCSSQSGHNTVSWYQQALGQGPQFIFQYYREEENGRGNFPPRFSGLQFPNYSSELNVNALELDDSALYLCASSDRGQGGYEQYFGPGTRLTVT.

V usage is TRBV18 and J usage is TRBJ2-5; a weak D match, TRBD2 (5 bases). The CDR3 extends over 15 amino acids. The V and J ends lost 1 base and 1 base respectively, with 10 bases between them. CDR1 is KGHSH and CDR2 is LQKENI in the germline V gene. The CDR3 protein is CASSPLLGVQETQYF. DNA of the CDR3: TGTGCCAGCTCACCACTCCTCGGGGTCCAAGAGACCCAGTACTTC. Variable domain in full (rest from reference TRBV18 and TRBJ2-5): NAGVMQNPRHLVRRRGQEARLRCSPMKGHSHVYWYRQLPEEGLKFMVYLQKENIIDESGMPKERFSAEFPKEGPSILRIQQVVRGDSAAYFCASSPLLGVQETQYFGPGTRLLVL.

The chain links TRBV5-1 to TRBJ1-2; 7 positions match TRBD1. Trimming at V came to 0 bases and at J to 0 bases, leaving 2 bases not matched to a gene. The CDR3 contains 15 residues. Germline V CDR1 and CDR2: SGHRS, YFSETQ. Written as DNA, the CDR3 is TGCGCCAGCAGCTTGGTGGGACAGTCTAACTATGGCTACACCTTC. The encoded protein is CASSLVGQSNYGYTF.

V gene TRBV7-9 combines with J gene TRBJ2-1; 13 bases line up with TRBD2. J lost 3 bases, V lost 5 bases, and 4 bases had no gene match. CDR1 SEHNR and CDR2 FQNEAQ come from the germline V gene (reference sequence). This CDR3 contains 16 residues. CDR3 amino acids: CASSPWTSGGYNEQFF. The CDR3 DNA sequence: TGTGCCAGCAGCCCTTGGACTAGCGGGGGCTACAATGAGCAGTTCTTC. Based on the CDR3 plus reference TRBV7-9 and TRBJ2-1, the full variable domain is DTGVSQNPRHKITKRGQNVTFRCDPISEHNRLYWYRQTLGQGPEFLTYFQNEAQLEKSRLLSDRFSAERPKGSFSTLEIQRTEQGDSAMYLCASSPWTSGGYNEQFFGPGTRLTVL.

The chain links TRBV5-1 to TRBJ1-1; tentative D call: TRBD1 (5 bases). This CDR3 contains 14 residues. V was clipped by 0 bases and J by 4 bases, with 10 bases between them. The germline V gene encodes CDR1 SGHRS and CDR2 YFSETQ. The CDR3 spells CASSLEVGGTEAFF. Here the CDR3 DNA reads TGCGCCAGCAGCTTGGAGGTGGGGGGCACTGAAGCTTTCTTT.

V is TRBV30 and J is TRBJ2-2; possibly TRBD1 for D (5 bases). Trimming took 4 bases from V and 5 from J, leaving 5 bases between them. Germline assignment: CDR1 GTSNPN and CDR2 SVGIG (reference sequence). This CDR3 region has 11 residues. The CDR3 DNA follows: TGTGCCTGGACAGGGACCGGGGAGCTGTTTTTT. Translation gives CAWTGTGELFF.

CDR3 amino acids: CASSFNREREQYF. The CDR3 region has the DNA TGTGCCAGCAGTTTTAACAGGGAGCGGGAGCAGTACTTC. The chain recombines TRBV27 with TRBJ2-7; D may be TRBD1 (6 bases). CDR3 length equals 13 residues. The V gene lost 3 bases and the J gene lost 7 bases, with 13 bases spanning the gap. The V gene's germline CDR1 is MNHEY and CDR2 SMNVEV (reference sequence).